These 13 T cell receptor beta chains originate from one sample sequenced in a study of lymphopenia after photon versus proton radiotherapy. Using immunoSEQ multiplex PCR, the repertoire was profiled, and TCRdb retains in-frame clones only, with some absent. The sample has about 12,000 clones, approximately 90% seen once. The sequencing used peripheral blood, collected from a patient treated with photon-based radiotherapy. Every receptor here comes from a man aged 60 to 75 with pancreatic cancer.

The chain employs TRBV5-1 and TRBJ2-5; D gene uncertain. Germline V CDR1 and CDR2: SGHRS, YFSETQ. V was clipped by 0 bases and J by 2 bases, with 5 bases between them. There are 13 residues in the CDR3. The CDR3 here is CASSLEVQETQYF. CDR3 bases: TGCGCCAGCAGCTTGGAAGTGCAAGAGACCCAGTACTTC.

The chain has TRBV12-5 and TRBJ1-3; no reliable D call. V was shortened by 5 bases and J by 3 bases, with 20 bases between the two germline ends. This CDR3 is 17 amino acids long. Germline CDR1 and CDR2: LGHNT and FRNRAP. CDR3 amino acids: CASGPTLTLRFGNTIYF. CDR3 nucleotides: TGTGCTAGTGGTCCGACCCTTACACTCAGGTTTGGAAACACCATATATTTT.

This clone came up once. The chain employs TRBV9 and TRBJ1-1; tentative D call: TRBD1 (5 bases). Germline-derived CDR1 and CDR2 are SGDLS and YYNGEE. The V end was cut by 0 bases, the J end by 4 bases, with 13 bases between. The CDR3 consists of 15 residues. Written as DNA, the CDR3 is TGTGCCAGCAGCGTAGGTTTCGGGGGGAGCACTGAAGCTTTCTTT. Protein product: CASSVGFGGSTEAFF. Variable domain in full (rest from reference TRBV9 and TRBJ1-1): DSGVTQTPKHLITATGQRVTLRCSPRSGDLSVYWYQQSLDQGLQFLIQYYNGEERAKGNILERFSAQQFPDLHSELNLSSLELGDSALYFCASSVGFGGSTEAFFGQGTRLTVV.

This clone was seen more than once but under ten times. The chain employs TRBV4-3 and TRBJ1-2; a possible D gene is TRBD1 (5 bases). CDR3 length equals 16 residues. Germline-derived CDR1 and CDR2 are LGHNA and YSLEER. Trimming pared 2 bases from V and 3 bases from J, leaving 16 bases between. The CDR3 here is CASSQLRAGYHYGYTF. The DNA of the CDR3 is TGCGCCAGCAGCCAACTTCGGGCAGGGTATCACTATGGCTACACCTTC.

This clone came up a few times. The gene calls are TRBV6-6 and TRBJ1-4; 9 bases fit TRBD1. With V trimmed by 4 bases and J by 7 bases, 4 bases remained unmatched. The CDR3 length is 14 residues. CDR1 is MNHNY and CDR2 is SVGAGI in the germline V gene (reference sequence). The CDR3 bases are TGTGCCAGCAGTTCCGGGACAGGGATTGAAAAACTGTTTTTT. As protein: CASSSGTGIEKLFF.

The gene calls are TRBV6-1 and TRBJ2-7; no clear D gene. V shed 3 bases and J shed 1 base, with 13 bases lying between them. CDR1 and CDR2 (germline): MNHNS, SASEGT. CDR3 length: 15 amino acids. The CDR3 sequence: CASSDMAMTSYEQYF. CDR3 nucleotide sequence: TGTGCCAGCAGTGATATGGCTATGACTTCCTACGAGCAGTACTTC.

V usage is TRBV5-4 and J usage is TRBJ1-1; 8 bases line up with TRBD1. The germline V gene encodes CDR1 SGHNT and CDR2 YYREEE (reference sequence). The CDR3 loop spans 15 amino acids. V gave up 4 bases and J gave up 3 bases; unmatched junction bases: 8. The CDR3 DNA reads TGTGCCAGCAGCCAAAGAACCAGGGGGCACACTGAAGCTTTCTTT. Amino acids: CASSQRTRGHTEAFF. Filled out from reference TRBV5-4 and TRBJ1-1, the complete variable domain reads ETGVTQSPTHLIKTRGQQVTLRCSSQSGHNTVSWYQQALGQGPQFIFQYYREEENGRGNFPPRFSGLQFPNYSSELNVNALELDDSALYLCASSQRTRGHTEAFFGQGTRLTVV.

V is TRBV10-3 and J is TRBJ1-3; D possibly corresponds to TRBD1 (5 bases). The V gene lost 8 bases and the J gene lost 4 bases, with 9 bases spanning the gap. CDR3 size: 12 residues. Germline lookup yields CDR1 ENHRY and CDR2 SYGVKD. CDR3 bases: TGTGCCATCGCAGGGAACGGAAACACCATATATTTT. Protein sequence: CAIAGNGNTIYF.

This clone was seen only once. This chain links TRBV4-3 with TRBJ2-3; the match to TRBD2 covers 7 bases. This CDR3 comprises 14 residues. V was clipped by 8 bases and J by 3 bases; unmatched bases: 8. Germline values: CDR1 LGHNA, CDR2 YSLEER. The CDR3 bases are TGCGCCAGCGGAAGACTAGCTTTTACAGATACGCAGTATTTT. Translating it yields CASGRLAFTDTQYF.

This clone came up once. Relative to the germline gene, one junction end is altered; a read error may explain this. V usage is TRBV5-1 and J usage is TRBJ2-1, with D maybe TRBD1 (5 bases). From germline, CDR1 is SGHRS and CDR2 YFSETQ. This CDR3 comprises 14 residues. Here the CDR3 reads CASSPTDPKGERFF. CDR3 sequence (DNA): TGCGCCAGCAGCCCGACAGATCCCAAGGGCGAGCGGTTCTTC.

The sample holds one count of this clone. This sequence joins TRBV30 and TRBJ2-3, with a tentative D call TRBD1 (5 bases). The germline V gene has CDR1 GTSNPN and CDR2 SVGIG (reference sequence). The V gene lost 0 bases and the J gene lost 1 base, with 5 bases spanning the gap. This CDR3 spans 13 amino acids. CDR3: CAWSVGGTDTQYF. The CDR3 bases are TGTGCCTGGAGTGTAGGGGGCACAGATACGCAGTATTTT.

V usage is TRBV27 and J usage is TRBJ2-6; D gene ambiguous. The CDR3 is made up of 15 amino acids. V was shortened by 6 bases and J by 1 base, with 10 bases between the two germline ends. Germline V gives CDR1 MNHEY, CDR2 SMNVEV (reference sequence). CDR3 in DNA: TGTGCCAGCAGAATAGGGCTATCTGGGGCCAACGTCCTGACTTTC. Encoded protein: CASRIGLSGANVLTF. The whole variable domain, filled in from reference TRBV27 and TRBJ2-6, reads EAQVTQNPRYLITVTGKKLTVTCSQNMNHEYMSWYRQDPGLGLRQIYYSMNVEVTDKGDVPEGYKVSRKEKRNFPLILESPSPNQTSLYFCASRIGLSGANVLTFGAGSRLTVL.

V is TRBV27 and J is TRBJ2-3; no firm D call. Germline CDR1 and CDR2: MNHEY and SMNVEV (reference sequence). There are 18 residues in the CDR3. Trimming took 4 bases from V and 4 from J, leaving 24 bases between them. The CDR3 loop reads CASSSYWVSQKFADTQYF. CDR3 DNA: TGTGCCAGCAGTTCCTACTGGGTGTCCCAGAAGTTCGCAGATACGCAGTATTTT.